These T cell receptor beta chains were read from a single sample in a study of shared clonotypes between healthy human individuals. Generated by immunoSEQ multiplex PCR, the TCRdb table keeps only in-frame clones and is missing some. Among some 1.5 million clones, 95% to 97% were seen once, and the ten largest hold 1% to 1.5%. Sequences were obtained from naive CD4+ T cells sorted from blood. All receptors come from a man under 40 in good health. Both conserved end residues are part of each CDR3. D genes are given only for firm matches.

j_call	v_call	d_call	cdr3_aa	cdr3_nt
TRBJ1-5	TRBV5-4	.	CASSLGLGGQPQHF	TGTGCCAGCAGCTTGGGCTTAGGGGGGCAGCCCCAGCATTTT
TRBJ1-2	TRBV7-2	.	CASSLLAASGYGYTF	TGTGCCAGCAGCTTACTTGCGGCCAGCGGCTATGGCTACACCTTC
TRBJ2-1	TRBV18	.	CASSPTPSSYNEQFF	TGTGCCAGCTCACCAACCCCGAGCTCCTACAATGAGCAGTTCTTC
TRBJ2-3	TRBV28	TRBD1	CASSRDRAHTDTQYF	TGTGCCAGCAGTAGAGACAGGGCGCACACAGATACGCAGTATTTT
TRBJ2-1	TRBV7-9	TRBD2	CASSPLAGYYNEQFF	TGTGCCAGCAGCCCTCTAGCGGGATATTACAATGAGCAGTTCTTC
TRBJ2-1	TRBV5-4	.	CASSLAGRSSYNEQFF	TGTGCCAGCAGCTTGGCCGGGAGAAGCTCCTACAATGAGCAGTTCTTC
TRBJ2-7	TRBV6-5	TRBD1	CASSYSTDRGHEQYF	TGTGCCAGCAGTTACTCGACGGACAGGGGACACGAGCAGTACTTC
TRBJ1-5	TRBV9	TRBD1	CASSQTGTVNQPQHF	TGTGCCAGCAGTCAAACCGGGACAGTCAATCAGCCCCAGCATTTT
TRBJ2-1	TRBV9	.	CASSVVGRGSYNEQFF	TGTGCCAGCAGCGTAGTTGGGAGGGGGTCCTACAATGAGCAGTTCTTC
TRBJ2-4	TRBV6-5	.	CASSYSLAGAKNIQYF	TGTGCCAGCAGTTACTCGCTAGCAGGAGCCAAAAACATTCAGTACTTC